A single sample gave rise to the 25 T cell receptor beta chains below, sequenced in a study of Ad26.COV2.S vaccination and SARS-CoV-2 variants. Libraries were prepared by immunoSEQ multiplex PCR; TCRdb keeps only in-frame clonotypes and omits some of them. The sample records approximately 97,000 clones, around three quarters being singletons. Sequencing was performed on peripheral blood, taken after recovery from COVID-19. The receptors were gathered from a human donor who had recovered from COVID-19.

This sequence joins TRBV5-1 and TRBJ2-5; 12 bases align to TRBD2. Germline CDR1 is SGHRS and CDR2 is YFSETQ. V shed 8 bases, J shed 2 bases, and the junction held 7 bases outside the gene matches. The CDR3 runs 15 residues. The CDR3 nucleotides read TGCGCCAGTTCCCCTCTAGCGGGGGGGCAAGAGACCCAGTACTTC. This gives the protein CASSPLAGGQETQYF.

V and J are TRBV9 and TRBJ2-2; the D is unclear. The V end was cut by 0 bases, the J end by 7 bases, with 4 bases between. The V gene's germline CDR1 is SGDLS and CDR2 YYNGEE. The CDR3 sequence is 12 residues long. The chain's CDR3 is CASSVDVGELFF. CDR3 in DNA: TGTGCCAGCAGCGTAGACGTCGGGGAGCTGTTTTTT.

The J gene is TRBJ2-1, the V gene TRBV24-1; no clear D. The V gene lost 1 base and the J gene lost 6 bases, with 15 bases spanning the gap. The germline CDR1 and CDR2 sequences are KGHDR and SFDVKD. The CDR3 extends over 16 amino acids. CDR3 residues: CATSDFKATNPNEQFF. As DNA, the CDR3 is TGTGCCACCAGTGATTTCAAGGCTACAAATCCCAATGAGCAGTTCTTC.

J is TRBJ2-1 and V is TRBV5-1; D is undetermined. The CDR3 runs 14 residues. The germline V gene encodes CDR1 SGHRS and CDR2 YFSETQ. The V and J ends lost 0 bases and 0 bases respectively, with 4 bases between them. CDR3 DNA: TGCGCCAGCAGCTTGGCTCTCTCCTACAATGAGCAGTTCTTC. As protein: CASSLALSYNEQFF.

V gene TRBV27 combines with J gene TRBJ2-7; D possibly corresponds to TRBD2 (5 bases). V shed 5 bases and J shed 4 bases, with 15 bases lying between them. There are 14 residues in the CDR3. Germline loops: CDR1 MNHEY, CDR2 SMNVEV (reference sequence). The CDR3 DNA is TGTGCCAGCAGTCGGGGAAGGAATGGGTACGAGCAGTACTTC. This gives the protein CASSRGRNGYEQYF.

J is TRBJ1-1 and V is TRBV28, with D unclear. V dropped 7 bases and J dropped 0 bases, with 9 bases sitting between them. This CDR3 has 13 residues. Per the germline V gene, CDR1 is MDHEN and CDR2 is SYDVKM. The DNA for the CDR3 is TGTGCCAGCACTACGGGAATGAACACTGAAGCTTTCTTT. Its protein is CASTTGMNTEAFF.

The chain carries TRBV6-1 and TRBJ1-2, with TRBD1 identical over 7 bases. Trimming removed 0 bases from V and 5 bases from J; junction bases left unmatched: 6. The CDR3 runs to 15 residues. Per the germline V gene, CDR1 is MNHNS and CDR2 is SASEGT. CDR3 DNA: TGTGCCAGCAGTGAAGCACGGGGACAGACTTATGGCTACACCTTC. Translated: CASSEARGQTYGYTF.

In this sample, this clone turned up once. This rearrangement joins TRBV18 to TRBJ2-1; D possibly corresponds to TRBD2 (7 bases). Germline V gene sequence: CDR1 KGHSH, CDR2 LQKENI. The CDR3 extends over 15 amino acids. The V gene lost 2 bases and the J gene lost 8 bases, with 16 bases spanning the gap. The CDR3 sequence: CASSPMRGGHDEQFF. The DNA for the CDR3 is TGTGCCAGCTCACCAATGAGGGGGGGCCATGATGAGCAGTTCTTC.

J is TRBJ2-4 and V is TRBV7-9; D is ambiguous. From germline, CDR1 is SEHNR and CDR2 FQNEAQ (reference sequence). There are 14 residues in the CDR3. V was cut by 1 base and J by 0 bases, with 4 bases left in between. The CDR3 coding sequence is TGTGCCAGCAGCTTAGGACCAGCCAAAAACATTCAGTACTTC. Amino acids: CASSLGPAKNIQYF.

The J gene is TRBJ1-1, the V gene TRBV29-1; D uncertain. Trimming pared 7 bases from V and 3 bases from J, leaving 9 bases between. Germline V CDR1 and CDR2: SQVTM, ANQGSEA. This CDR3 is 11 amino acids long. The CDR3 sequence is CSALRDTEAFF. In DNA form, the CDR3 reads TGCAGCGCCCTCCGGGACACTGAAGCTTTCTTT.

This chain joins TRBV6-5 and TRBJ1-5; D possibly corresponds to TRBD1 (5 bases). The CDR3 sequence is 14 residues long. V lost 6 bases and J 4 bases, leaving 13 bases between the germline ends. The V gene's germline CDR1 is MNHEY and CDR2 SVGAGI. CDR3 bases: TGTGCCAGCAGATTGGGGGGTGAGAATCAGCCCCAGCATTTT. Its translation: CASRLGGENQPQHF.

The chain combines TRBV24-1 with TRBJ2-2, with TRBD1 matching 9 bases. CDR3 size: 16 residues. Germline-derived CDR1 and CDR2 are KGHDR and SFDVKD. V shed 1 base, J shed 7 bases, and the junction held 6 bases outside the gene matches. Written as DNA, the CDR3 is TGTGCCACCAGTGATTTCGGACAGGGGCGAGGCGGGGAGCTGTTTTTT. Protein: CATSDFGQGRGGELFF.

The chain links TRBV6-5 to TRBJ2-1; no definite D call. Germline V gene data show CDR1 as MNHEY and CDR2 as SVGAGI. The CDR3 runs to 11 residues. Trimming removed 6 bases from V and 8 bases from J, with 8 bases in between. Here the CDR3 DNA reads TGTGCCAGCAGAAAAGTAGATGAGCAGTTCTTC. Translated, it gives CASRKVDEQFF.

The chain employs TRBV9 and TRBJ2-2, with no clear D. CDR3 length: 16 amino acids. Germline V gives CDR1 SGDLS, CDR2 YYNGEE. V lost 0 bases and J 2 bases, leaving 11 bases between the germline ends. The CDR3 nucleotides are TGTGCCAGCAGCGTAGAAGGCGGATATAACACCGGGGAGCTGTTTTTT. Protein product: CASSVEGGYNTGELFF.

The rearrangement joins TRBV7-6 to TRBJ2-1; D remains ambiguous. Trimming left V 5 bases short and J 0 bases short, with 8 bases between. The CDR3 has 14 amino acids. Germline CDR1 and CDR2: SGHVS and FNYEAQ. In DNA form, the CDR3 reads TGTGCCAGCAGCCCCCCACCCTCCTACAATGAGCAGTTCTTC. This codes for CASSPPPSYNEQFF.

The chain links TRBV13 to TRBJ2-1; tentative D call: TRBD2 (7 bases). The CDR3 extends over 13 amino acids. The germline V gene has CDR1 PRHDT and CDR2 FYEKMQ (reference sequence). Trimming removed 5 bases from V and 10 bases from J, with 15 bases in between. This chain's CDR3 is CASSPRGGPEQFF. CDR3 DNA: TGTGCCAGCAGCCCCAGGGGAGGGCCAGAGCAGTTCTTC.

V usage is TRBV28 and J usage is TRBJ2-4; 10 nucleotides match TRBD2. The CDR3 runs 16 residues. The germline V gene has CDR1 MDHEN and CDR2 SYDVKM. V shed 5 bases, J shed 9 bases, and the junction held 13 bases outside the gene matches. CDR3: CASSPVPSGGAGIQYF. Here the CDR3 DNA reads TGTGCCAGCAGTCCCGTCCCAAGCGGGGGGGCTGGCATTCAGTACTTC.

The chain combines TRBV7-9 with TRBJ1-2; D is perhaps TRBD1 (6 bases). V lost 4 bases and J lost 8, with 20 bases in between. The CDR3 runs to 15 residues. Per germline, CDR1 SEHNR and CDR2 FQNEAQ (reference sequence). The chain's CDR3 is CASSSPRGGPGGYTF. In DNA form, the CDR3 reads TGTGCCAGCAGCTCCCCCCGGGGGGGGCCAGGAGGCTACACCTTC.

This rearrangement joins TRBV7-9 to TRBJ1-2, with D unclear. Germline V gene sequence: CDR1 SEHNR, CDR2 FQNEAQ (reference sequence). The CDR3 sequence is 13 residues long. V lost 2 bases and J 4 bases, leaving 8 bases between the germline ends. The CDR3 bases are TGTGCCAGCAGCTTAATGGGGTTCTATGGCTACACCTTC. Translating gives CASSLMGFYGYTF.

The chain recombines TRBV4-1 with TRBJ2-1; 8 bases are shared with TRBD2. Losses at the gene ends were 0 bases for V and 5 bases for J; bases not matched to a gene: 6. This CDR3 spans 16 amino acids. Germline values: CDR1 MGHRA, CDR2 YSYEKL. The chain's CDR3 is CASSQERGGQDNEQFF. CDR3 DNA sequence: TGCGCCAGCAGCCAAGAACGCGGGGGGCAAGACAATGAGCAGTTCTTC.

DNA of the CDR3: TGTGCCAGCAGCCAAGTCGGTCAGGGGGGCGAGCAGTACTTC. Encoded protein: CASSQVGQGGEQYF. The rearrangement uses TRBV3-1 (or the pseudogene TRBV3-2) and TRBJ2-7; a weak D match, TRBD1 (7 bases). The germline V and J ends were trimmed by 1 base and 6 bases, with 13 bases remaining between them. The CDR3 totals 14 residues. Germline V gene lookup returns CDR1 LGHDT and CDR2 YNNKEL (reference sequence).

The V and J genes are TRBV4-2 and TRBJ1-2; D gene uncertain. Germline CDR1 is LGHNA and CDR2 is YNFKEQ. This CDR3 is built from 18 residues. The germline V and J ends were trimmed by 0 bases and 2 bases, with 19 bases remaining between them. The CDR3 coding sequence is TGTGCCAGCAGCCAAGATCTTCCAGGATCGAGTCGGAACTATGGCTACACCTTC. It specifies CASSQDLPGSSRNYGYTF.

V is TRBV12-3 or TRBV12-4 and J is TRBJ2-5, with unresolved D. This CDR3 is built from 12 residues. Trimming took off 6 bases at V and 8 bases at J, with 13 bases between the two ends. CDR3 DNA: TGTGCCAGCAGCCAGGCACAGTACACCCAGTACTTC. Translated: CASSQAQYTQYF.

The chain links TRBV19 to TRBJ2-5; 10 bases map to TRBD1. Looked up from germline, CDR1 is LNHDA and CDR2 is SQIVND (reference sequence). Unmatched junction bases numbered 9, after V lost 4 bases and J lost 7 bases. CDR3 size: 15 residues. CDR3: CASSSGTGASRTQYF. The CDR3 DNA sequence: TGTGCCAGTAGTAGTGGGACAGGGGCCTCCAGGACCCAGTACTTC.

This chain uses TRBV28 with TRBJ2-4, with 13 bases fitting TRBD2. The CDR3 has 18 amino acids. V gave up 6 bases and J gave up 1 base; unmatched junction bases: 9. Looked up from germline, CDR1 is MDHEN and CDR2 is SYDVKM. The CDR3, as DNA: TGTGCCAGCAGCCCGGGACTAGCGGGGCCCTTGGCCAAAAACATTCAGTACTTC. It specifies CASSPGLAGPLAKNIQYF. Looking up the rest from reference TRBV28 and TRBJ2-4 gives the full variable domain: DVKVTQSSRYLVKRTGEKVFLECVQDMDHENMFWYRQDPGLGLRLIYFSYDVKMKEKGDIPEGYSVSREKKERFSLILESASTNQTSMYLCASSPGLAGPLAKNIQYFGAGTRLSVL.